Listed here is a single TCR beta chain. The antigen remains unidentified. Indicated treatment: around 19 received Ad26.COV2.S at low or high dose, single or two shots; 5 received placebo; per-sample allocation not given. Samples came from day 63 after the first vaccine or placebo injection. Boston provided a donor who was an adult aged 18-55 years. This entry belongs to a study of Ad26.COV2.S vaccination and SARS-CoV-2 variants. The wider study: Donor was in the COV1001 Ad26.COV2.S trial arm. Study-level findings and limits: It is possible that the TCR breadth and depth analyses underestimated the total T cell responses.

The CDR3 is 14 amino acids. The V gene's germline CDR1 is SGHRS and CDR2 YFSETQ. V was cut by 3 bases and J by 5 bases, with 11 bases left in between. The repertoire was sequenced with immunoSEQ multiplex PCR; TCRdb's copy has only in-frame clones and lacks some. The repertoire consists of around 450,000 clones, with approximately 88% occurring once and the leading ten covering approximately 4%. This clonotype originated in a person aged 18-60 years who received the Ad26.COV2.S COVID-19 vaccine or a placebo. The chain combines TRBV5-1 with TRBJ1-4; a possible D gene is TRBD1 (5 bases). This material consisted of peripheral blood, taken in a trial of Ad26.COV2.S vaccine versus placebo. CDR3 amino acids: CASSSGTFNEKLFF. DNA of the CDR3: TGCGCCAGCAGCTCCGGGACCTTCAATGAAAAACTGTTTTTT.